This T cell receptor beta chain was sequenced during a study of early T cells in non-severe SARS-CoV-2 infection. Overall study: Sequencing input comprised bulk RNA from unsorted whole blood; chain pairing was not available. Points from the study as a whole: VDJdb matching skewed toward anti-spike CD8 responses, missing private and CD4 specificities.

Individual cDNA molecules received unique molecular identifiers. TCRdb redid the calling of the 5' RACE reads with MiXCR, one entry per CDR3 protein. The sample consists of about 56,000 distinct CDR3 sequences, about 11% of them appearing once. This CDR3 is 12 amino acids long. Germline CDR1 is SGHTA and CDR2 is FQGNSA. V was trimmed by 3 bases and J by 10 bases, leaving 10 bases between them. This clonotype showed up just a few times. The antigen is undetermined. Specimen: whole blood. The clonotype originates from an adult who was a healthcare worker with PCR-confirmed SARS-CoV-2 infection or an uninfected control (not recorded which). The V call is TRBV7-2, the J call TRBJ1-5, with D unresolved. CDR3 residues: CASSFVSGPQHF. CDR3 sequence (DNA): TGTGCCAGCAGCTTTGTGTCCGGACCCCAGCATTTT.